A single sample is the source of the 2 T cell receptor beta chains below, sequenced in a study of T cell clonality in common variable immunodeficiency. Overall study findings and caveats: Reportedly, TCR beta sequences from common variable immunodeficiency showed fewer deletions and N-nucleotide insertions.

Data came from immunoSEQ multiplex PCR; TCRdb stores just in-frame clones and leaves some out. The record shows 25,000 to 35,000 clones for this sample, with no singletons present. Their recognized antigens are unknown. The material sequenced was peripheral blood mononuclear cells. The receptors were sampled from a human donor with common variable immunodeficiency.

Comments on this clone: Read sequence stops 3 residues before the CDR3 end, and the germline J gene provides the missing end. J is TRBJ1-1 and V is TRBV23-1; the match to TRBD1 covers 10 bases. TRBV23-1 is designated an ORF whose function remains uncertain. The CDR3 is made up of 15 amino acids. V lost 4 bases, J lost 3 bases, and 5 bases stayed unmatched. The sequenced part of the CDR3 DNA is TGCGCCAGCAGTCCGACAGGGGGCTGGGACACTGAA. This sequence encodes CASSPTGGWDTE. The full-length CDR3 reads as CASSPTGGWDTEAFF.

This clone was seen a handful of times. Incomplete CDR3 DNA: TGTGCCAGCAGTGACGGGTCGGAGCACACTGAA. Translated: CASSDGSEHTE. The whole CDR3 protein reads CASSDGSEHTEAFF. J is TRBJ1-1 and V is TRBV6-1, with no clear D. From the germline J gene comes the end of the CDR3, since the read stops 3 residues before it. The CDR3 spans 14 residues. Germline values: CDR1 MNHNS, CDR2 SASEGT. Trimming removed 3 bases from V and 3 bases from J, with 11 bases in between.